The clone carrying this TCR beta chain was picked up many times. Antigen: not known. These data come from a study of response to subunit inactivated influenza vaccine. Each CDR3 protein gets one entry after TCRdb re-called the RT-PCR reads with MiXCR. The sample holds 170,000 or so distinct CDR3 sequences, roughly 10% seen once. Overall study findings and caveats: Authors suggested seasonal influenza vaccinations each recruit few new T cells.

This CDR3 region has 15 residues. The V end lost 5 bases, the J end lost 4 bases, and 12 bases lay between the germline ends. The clonotype comes from a man aged 50 to 69 who received an inactivated influenza vaccine. The sample was CD8+ T cells sorted from PBMCs, taken less than 30 months after vaccination. This chain joins TRBV12-3 or TRBV12-4 and TRBJ1-6; possible D gene TRBD1, 6 bases. CDR3 in amino acids: CASSTTGLYNSPLHF. The CDR3 coding sequence is TGTGCCAGCAGTACAACAGGGCTTTATAATTCACCCCTCCACTTT.